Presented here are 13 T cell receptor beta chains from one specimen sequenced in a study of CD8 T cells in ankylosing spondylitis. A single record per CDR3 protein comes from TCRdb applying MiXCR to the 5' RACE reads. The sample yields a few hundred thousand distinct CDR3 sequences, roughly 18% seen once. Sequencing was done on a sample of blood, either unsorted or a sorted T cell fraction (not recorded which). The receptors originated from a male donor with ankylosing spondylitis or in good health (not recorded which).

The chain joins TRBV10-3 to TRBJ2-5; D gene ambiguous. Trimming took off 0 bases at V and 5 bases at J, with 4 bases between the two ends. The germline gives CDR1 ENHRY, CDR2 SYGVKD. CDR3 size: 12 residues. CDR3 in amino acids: CAISESGETQYF. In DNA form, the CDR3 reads TGTGCCATCAGTGAGTCAGGCGAGACCCAGTACTTC.

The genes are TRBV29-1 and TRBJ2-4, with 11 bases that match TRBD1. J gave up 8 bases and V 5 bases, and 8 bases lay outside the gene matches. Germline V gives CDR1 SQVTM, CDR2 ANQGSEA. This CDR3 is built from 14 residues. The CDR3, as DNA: TGCAGCGTTTGGACAGGGGGCGTATTTGACATTCAGTACTTC. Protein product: CSVWTGGVFDIQYF. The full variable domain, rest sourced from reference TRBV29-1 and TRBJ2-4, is SAVISQKPSRDICQRGTSLTIQCQVDSQVTMMFWYRQQPGQSLTLIATANQGSEATYESGFVIDKFPISRPNLTFSTLTVSNMSPEDSSIYLCSVWTGGVFDIQYFGAGTRLSVL.

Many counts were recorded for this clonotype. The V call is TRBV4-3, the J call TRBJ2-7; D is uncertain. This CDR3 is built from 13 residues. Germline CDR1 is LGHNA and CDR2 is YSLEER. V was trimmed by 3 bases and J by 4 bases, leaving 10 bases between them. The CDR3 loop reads CASSQGYQYEQYF. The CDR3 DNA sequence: TGCGCCAGCAGCCAGGGGTACCAGTACGAGCAGTACTTC.

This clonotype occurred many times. Here the CDR3 reads CSVEDSGLAGAETQYF. In nucleotides, the CDR3 is TGCAGCGTTGAAGATTCCGGACTAGCGGGAGCAGAGACCCAGTACTTC. The V and J genes are TRBV29-1 and TRBJ2-5; 13 bases map to TRBD2. The CDR3 sequence is 16 residues long. The V gene's germline CDR1 is SQVTM and CDR2 ANQGSEA. Losses at the gene ends were 0 bases for V and 4 bases for J; bases not matched to a gene: 5.

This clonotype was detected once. The CDR3 loop reads CASSQDIGLVADTQYF. CDR3 sequence (DNA): TGCGCCAGCAGCCAAGATATAGGACTAGTCGCAGATACGCAGTATTTT. The chain has TRBV4-3 and TRBJ2-3; TRBD2 agrees at 7 bases. The CDR3 consists of 16 residues. The germline V gene encodes CDR1 LGHNA and CDR2 YSLEER. Unmatched junction bases numbered 7, after V lost 0 bases and J lost 4 bases.

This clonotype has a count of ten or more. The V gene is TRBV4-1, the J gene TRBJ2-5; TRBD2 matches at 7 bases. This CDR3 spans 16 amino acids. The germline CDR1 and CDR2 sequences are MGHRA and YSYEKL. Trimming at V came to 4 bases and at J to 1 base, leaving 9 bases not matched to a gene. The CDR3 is CASSLGGMSLQETQYF. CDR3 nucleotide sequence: TGCGCCAGCAGCCTGGGGGGGATGAGCCTCCAAGAGACCCAGTACTTC.

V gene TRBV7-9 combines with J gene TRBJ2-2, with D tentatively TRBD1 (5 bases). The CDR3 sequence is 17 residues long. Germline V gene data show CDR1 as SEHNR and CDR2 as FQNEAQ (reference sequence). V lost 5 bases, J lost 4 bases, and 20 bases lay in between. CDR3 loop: CASSEPQELSFTGELFF. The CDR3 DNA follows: TGTGCCAGCAGCGAACCACAGGAACTATCCTTCACCGGGGAGCTGTTTTTT.

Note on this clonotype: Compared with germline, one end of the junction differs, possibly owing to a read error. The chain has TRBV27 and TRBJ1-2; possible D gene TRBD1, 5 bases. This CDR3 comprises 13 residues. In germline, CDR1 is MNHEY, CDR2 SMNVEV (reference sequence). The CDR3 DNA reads TGTGCCAGCAGTCCCCAAGGGGCCTATGGCTCCACCTTC. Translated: CASSPQGAYGSTF.

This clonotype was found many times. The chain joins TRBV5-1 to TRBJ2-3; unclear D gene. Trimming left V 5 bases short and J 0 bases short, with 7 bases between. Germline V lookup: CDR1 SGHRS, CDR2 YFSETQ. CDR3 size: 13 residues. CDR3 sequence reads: CASRDDSTDTQYF. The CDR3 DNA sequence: TGCGCCAGCAGGGATGATAGCACAGATACGCAGTATTTT.

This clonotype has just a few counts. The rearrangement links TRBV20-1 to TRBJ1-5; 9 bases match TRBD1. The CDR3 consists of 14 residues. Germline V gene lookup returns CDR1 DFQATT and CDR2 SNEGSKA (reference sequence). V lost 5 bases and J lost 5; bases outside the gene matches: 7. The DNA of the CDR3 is TGCAGTGCTCGTAAGACAGGGGGTTATCAGCCCCAGCATTTT. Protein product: CSARKTGGYQPQHF.

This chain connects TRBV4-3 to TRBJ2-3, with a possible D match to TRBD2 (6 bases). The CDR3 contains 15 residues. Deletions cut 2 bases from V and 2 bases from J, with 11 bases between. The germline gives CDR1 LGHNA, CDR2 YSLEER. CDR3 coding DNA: TGCGCCAGCAGCCAAACCACGGGGGACACAGATACGCAGTATTTT. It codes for CASSQTTGDTDTQYF.

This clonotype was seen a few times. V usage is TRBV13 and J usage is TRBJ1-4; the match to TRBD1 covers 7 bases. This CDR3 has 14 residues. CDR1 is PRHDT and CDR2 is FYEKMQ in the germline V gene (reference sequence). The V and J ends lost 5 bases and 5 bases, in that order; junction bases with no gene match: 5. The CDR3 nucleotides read TGTGCCAGCAGCCGGGACAGCTCAAATGAAAAACTGTTTTTT. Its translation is CASSRDSSNEKLFF.

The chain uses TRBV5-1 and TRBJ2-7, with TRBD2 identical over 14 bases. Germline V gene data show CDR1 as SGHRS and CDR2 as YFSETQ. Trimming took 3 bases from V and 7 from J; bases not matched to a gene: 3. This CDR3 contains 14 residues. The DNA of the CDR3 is TGCGCCAGCAGCTCGGGACTAGCGGGAGAAGAGCAGTACTTC. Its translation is CASSSGLAGEEQYF.